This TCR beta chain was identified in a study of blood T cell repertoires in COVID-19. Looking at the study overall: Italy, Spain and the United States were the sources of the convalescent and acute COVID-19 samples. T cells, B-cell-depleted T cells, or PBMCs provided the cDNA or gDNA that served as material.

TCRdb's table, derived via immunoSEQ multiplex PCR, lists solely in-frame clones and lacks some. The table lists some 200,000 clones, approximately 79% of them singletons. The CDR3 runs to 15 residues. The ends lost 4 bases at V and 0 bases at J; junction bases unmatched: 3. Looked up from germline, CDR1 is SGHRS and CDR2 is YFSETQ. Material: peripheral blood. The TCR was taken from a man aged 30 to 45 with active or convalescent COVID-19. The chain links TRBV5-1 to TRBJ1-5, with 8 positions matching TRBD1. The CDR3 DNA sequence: TGCGCCAGCAGCATAGACAGGGGTAGCAATCAGCCCCAGCATTTT. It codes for CASSIDRGSNQPQHF.